The 7 T cell receptor beta chains given below trace back to one sample, sequenced in a study of blood T cell repertoires in COVID-19. Sequencing used immunoSEQ multiplex PCR; TCRdb keeps in-frame clones, though not all of them. This table holds fewer than 130,000 clones, roughly 82% found once. The sample was peripheral blood. All receptors derive from a woman in her fifties or sixties with acute or convalescent COVID-19.

The chain combines TRBV30 with TRBJ1-2; no definite D call. CDR1 and CDR2 (germline): GTSNPN, SVGIG (reference sequence). The CDR3 loop spans 14 amino acids. The ends were cut back, 3 bases at V and 0 bases at J, with 11 bases in the middle. As DNA, the CDR3 is TGTGCCTGGAGGGTGGGGAGGGCTAACTATGGCTACACCTTC. Amino acid sequence: CAWRVGRANYGYTF.

The V gene is TRBV5-6, the J gene TRBJ2-3; a possible D gene is TRBD2 (5 bases). The germline V gene encodes CDR1 SGHDT and CDR2 YYEEEE. The CDR3 is 13 residues long. Trimming cost V 4 bases and J 3 bases, with 9 bases left between them. Written as DNA, the CDR3 is TGTGCCAGCAGCCGGGGTCGAACAGATACGCAGTATTTT. This codes for CASSRGRTDTQYF.

The chain uses TRBV27 and TRBJ2-7, with 10 bases fitting TRBD1. From germline, CDR1 is MNHEY and CDR2 SMNVEV (reference sequence). CDR3 length: 15 amino acids. V shed 7 bases and J 2 bases; nucleotides not matched to a gene: 8. The CDR3 coding sequence is TGTGCCAGCACCTCGCTTGGGACAGGGGCCTACGAGCAGTACTTC. Translated, it gives CASTSLGTGAYEQYF.

The chain carries TRBV11-2 and TRBJ2-5; 11 positions agree with TRBD2. Germline assignment: CDR1 SGHAT and CDR2 FQNNGV. The CDR3 runs to 16 residues. J was trimmed by 0 bases and V by 3 bases; bases with no gene match: 3. CDR3: CASSFLAGGYQETQYF. CDR3 bases: TGTGCCAGCAGCTTTCTAGCGGGGGGCTACCAAGAGACCCAGTACTTC.

The V call is TRBV7-9, the J call TRBJ1-1; 12 nucleotides match TRBD1. CDR1 is SEHNR and CDR2 is FQNEAQ in the germline V gene (reference sequence). Germline trimming cut 6 bases from V and 3 bases from J; bases unmatched to any gene: 8. The CDR3 is made up of 16 amino acids. CDR3 in amino acids: CASRGDRGHLDTEAFF. In DNA, the CDR3 is TGTGCCAGCAGAGGGGACAGGGGGCATCTGGACACTGAAGCTTTCTTT.

This sequence joins TRBV28 and TRBJ2-1; 9 bases are a match to TRBD2. The V gene end was trimmed by 5 bases and the J gene end by 6 bases; junction bases not matched to a gene: 8. The V gene's germline CDR1 is MDHEN and CDR2 SYDVKM. This CDR3 region has 15 residues. In DNA, the CDR3 is TGTGCCAGCAGTAATAGCGGGGGCAGGGGCAATGAGCAGTTCTTC. Its protein product is CASSNSGGRGNEQFF.

The V call is TRBV10-3, the J call TRBJ1-1, with D possibly being TRBD1 (6 bases). The CDR3 extends over 12 amino acids. Trimming shortened V by 10 bases and J by 6 bases, and 15 bases separated the two germline ends. CDR1 and CDR2 from the germline V gene are ENHRY and SYGVKD. The CDR3 region is CATSLQGAEAFF. CDR3 bases: TGTGCCACTTCGCTACAGGGTGCTGAAGCTTTCTTT.